Listed here are 18 T cell receptor beta chains from one sample, sequenced in a study of shared clonotypes between healthy human individuals. Profiled with immunoSEQ multiplex PCR; TCRdb holds only in-frame clones, not every one. Among about 2.3 million clones listed, about 92% were seen once. Sequencing used naive CD4+ T cells from PBMCs. The subset here: CD45RA+ positively selected. The origin of the receptors is a man aged 18 to 35 in good health. Some clones in this sample may be carry-over from other donors' samples.

This chain links TRBV30 with TRBJ1-3, with a tentative D call TRBD1 (5 bases). The CDR3 is 15 amino acids. Germline V lookup: CDR1 GTSNPN, CDR2 SVGIG (reference sequence). Trimming stripped 3 bases from V and 2 bases from J, with 14 bases between. CDR3 nucleotide sequence: TGTGCCTGGAGGGTAAGGGGAGTCACTGGAAACACCATATATTTT. Translating it yields CAWRVRGVTGNTIYF.

V gene TRBV6-1 combines with J gene TRBJ1-5, with D possibly TRBD1 on 6 matching bases. The CDR3 runs 15 residues. Germline V gene lookup returns CDR1 MNHNS and CDR2 SASEGT. The V end was cut by 6 bases, the J end by 3 bases, with 15 bases between. The CDR3 DNA follows: TGTGCCAGCAGGGTTCCGGGGGCCCTCAATCAGCCCCAGCATTTT. It is translated as CASRVPGALNQPQHF.

V gene TRBV5-1 combines with J gene TRBJ2-2; no definite D call. Trimming took 5 bases from V and 7 from J, leaving 6 bases between them. The CDR3 extends over 11 amino acids. CDR1 SGHRS and CDR2 YFSETQ come from the germline V gene. The CDR3 loop is CASRLNGELFF. CDR3 in DNA: TGCGCCAGCAGGTTGAACGGGGAGCTGTTTTTT.

On this clone: Other DNA sequences in this sample translate to the same CDR3. The chain couples TRBV27 to TRBJ1-2; no reliable D call. CDR1 MNHEY and CDR2 SMNVEV come from the germline V gene (reference sequence). The CDR3 has 13 residues. Trimming pared 2 bases from V and 2 bases from J, leaving 6 bases between. The CDR3 spells CASSLRPNYGYTF. CDR3 nucleotides: TGTGCCAGCAGTTTACGACCGAACTATGGCTACACCTTC.

V gene TRBV19 combines with J gene TRBJ2-1; 9 bases line up with TRBD1. CDR3 size: 14 residues. The V gene's germline CDR1 is LNHDA and CDR2 SQIVND (reference sequence). Trimming removed 4 bases from V and 6 bases from J; junction bases left unmatched: 4. This CDR3 is CASSTGTGSNEQFF. The CDR3, as DNA: TGTGCCAGTAGTACCGGGACAGGGTCCAATGAGCAGTTCTTC.

The chain has TRBV6-1 and TRBJ2-7, with 7 nucleotides matching TRBD1. Germline assignment: CDR1 MNHNS and CDR2 SASEGT. The CDR3 is 13 residues long. Germline trimming cut 6 bases from V and 6 bases from J; bases unmatched to any gene: 8. Here the CDR3 reads CASRLGPGGEQYF. CDR3 bases: TGTGCCAGCAGATTAGGCCCAGGGGGCGAGCAGTACTTC.

CDR3 in DNA: TGCGCCAGCAGTCAACTAGGGGGACTAGCGTCAGATACGCAGTATTTT. Protein product: CASSQLGGLASDTQYF. The chain carries TRBV5-1 and TRBJ2-3, with 10 nucleotides matching TRBD2. After removal of 5 bases from V and 4 bases from J, the junction contained 10 bases not matched to a gene. In germline, CDR1 is SGHRS, CDR2 YFSETQ. This CDR3 contains 16 residues.

The chain joins TRBV7-6 to TRBJ2-7; 9 bases map to TRBD2. The germline gives CDR1 SGHVS, CDR2 FNYEAQ. V gave up 1 base and J gave up 5 bases; unmatched junction bases: 6. This CDR3 has 15 residues. The CDR3 region is CASSLGASGINEQYF. CDR3 coding DNA: TGTGCCAGCAGCTTAGGGGCTAGCGGGATTAACGAGCAGTACTTC.

The chain has TRBV2 and TRBJ2-7; 13 bases are a match to TRBD2. Trimming took 6 bases from V and 9 from J; bases not matched to a gene: 8. In germline, CDR1 is SNHLY, CDR2 FYNNEI. This CDR3 has 14 residues. The CDR3 DNA reads TGTGCCAGCAGCCAGACTAGCGGGAGGACTGTGCAGTACTTC. It translates to CASSQTSGRTVQYF. The full variable domain, in which reference TRBV2 and TRBJ2-7 provide the parts outside the CDR3, is EPEVTQTPSHQVTQMGQEVILRCVPISNHLYFYWYRQILGQKVEFLVSFYNNEISEKSEIFDDQFSVERPDGSNFTLKIRSTKLEDSAMYFCASSQTSGRTVQYFGPGTRLTVT.

Turning to this clone: This specimen includes other DNA sequences encoding the same CDR3. The V and J genes are TRBV6-5 and TRBJ1-5, with 7 bases lining up with TRBD1. Germline V lookup: CDR1 MNHEY, CDR2 SVGAGI. Trimming at V came to 5 bases and at J to 6 bases, leaving 7 bases not matched to a gene. The CDR3 is 14 residues long. The CDR3 region is CASSDRVGSQPQHF. The CDR3 nucleotides read TGTGCCAGCAGTGACAGGGTAGGCAGTCAGCCCCAGCATTTT.

Only one count was recorded for this clone. The CDR3 region has the DNA TGCGCCAGCAGCCGCCAATCCGGGACTAGCGGGAGTAGGTACGAGCAGTACTTC. Translating it yields CASSRQSGTSGSRYEQYF. The chain recombines TRBV4-1 with TRBJ2-7, with 14 bases matching TRBD2. The CDR3 has 18 residues. Germline trimming cut 4 bases from V and 4 bases from J; bases unmatched to any gene: 12. Looked up from germline, CDR1 is MGHRA and CDR2 is YSYEKL.

The chain has TRBV5-4 and TRBJ2-4, with D perhaps matching TRBD2 (7 bases). Germline CDR1 SGHNT, CDR2 YYREEE (reference sequence). The V end lost 4 bases, the J end lost 2 bases, and 13 bases lay between the germline ends. The CDR3 loop spans 15 amino acids. The CDR3 spells CASSPEGGSKNIQYF. In DNA, the CDR3 is TGTGCCAGCAGCCCCGAGGGGGGGTCCAAAAACATTCAGTACTTC.

This sequence joins TRBV29-1 and TRBJ1-1, with 8 bases matching TRBD1. Losses at the gene ends were 8 bases for V and 2 bases for J; bases not matched to a gene: 13. This CDR3 has 15 residues. Germline CDR1 SQVTM, CDR2 ANQGSEA. DNA for the CDR3: TGCAGCACTCAACCAAGACAGGGGTTAAACACTGAAGCTTTCTTT. It translates to CSTQPRQGLNTEAFF.

The chain uses TRBV18 and TRBJ2-1, with 9 bases lining up with TRBD1. V dropped 2 bases and J dropped 8; count of bases not matched to a gene: 7. The CDR3 covers 15 residues. Germline CDR1 reads KGHSH; CDR2 reads LQKENI. CDR3: CASSPRTGDGDEQFF. CDR3 bases: TGTGCCAGCTCACCAAGGACAGGGGATGGGGATGAGCAGTTCTTC.

The V and J genes are TRBV7-3 and TRBJ2-1; 8 bases match TRBD1. J gave up 2 bases and V 3 bases, and 6 bases lay outside the gene matches. The germline V gene encodes CDR1 SGHTA and CDR2 FQGTGA. This CDR3 has 16 residues. CDR3 in amino acids: CASSLAGGSPYNEQFF. For the CDR3, the DNA is TGTGCCAGCAGCTTGGCAGGGGGCTCCCCCTACAATGAGCAGTTCTTC.

This chain links TRBV29-1 with TRBJ2-5, with D perhaps TRBD1 or TRBD2 (7 bases each). This CDR3 spans 13 amino acids. Germline CDR1 is SQVTM and CDR2 is ANQGSEA. V lost 4 bases, J lost 4 bases, and 13 bases lay in between. The CDR3: CSVVGRGRETQYF. DNA of the CDR3: TGCAGCGTTGTGGGGAGGGGGCGAGAGACCCAGTACTTC.

This rearrangement joins TRBV7-2 to TRBJ2-5; unclear D gene. V gave up 8 bases and J gave up 4 bases, with 11 bases separating them. Germline CDR1 SGHTA, CDR2 FQGNSA. This CDR3 has 12 residues. CDR3 in amino acids: CASEDGGETQYF. CDR3 sequence (DNA): TGTGCCAGCGAGGACGGCGGAGAGACCCAGTACTTC.

This chain links TRBV2 with TRBJ1-1, with 7 nucleotides matching TRBD1. The CDR3 is made up of 16 amino acids. The V gene's germline CDR1 is SNHLY and CDR2 FYNNEI. V lost 2 bases and J lost 5; bases outside the gene matches: 11. The CDR3 DNA reads as TGTGCCAGCAGTGAACTTCCAGGGGGGGCTGGGACTGAAGCTTTCTTT. Protein product: CASSELPGGAGTEAFF.